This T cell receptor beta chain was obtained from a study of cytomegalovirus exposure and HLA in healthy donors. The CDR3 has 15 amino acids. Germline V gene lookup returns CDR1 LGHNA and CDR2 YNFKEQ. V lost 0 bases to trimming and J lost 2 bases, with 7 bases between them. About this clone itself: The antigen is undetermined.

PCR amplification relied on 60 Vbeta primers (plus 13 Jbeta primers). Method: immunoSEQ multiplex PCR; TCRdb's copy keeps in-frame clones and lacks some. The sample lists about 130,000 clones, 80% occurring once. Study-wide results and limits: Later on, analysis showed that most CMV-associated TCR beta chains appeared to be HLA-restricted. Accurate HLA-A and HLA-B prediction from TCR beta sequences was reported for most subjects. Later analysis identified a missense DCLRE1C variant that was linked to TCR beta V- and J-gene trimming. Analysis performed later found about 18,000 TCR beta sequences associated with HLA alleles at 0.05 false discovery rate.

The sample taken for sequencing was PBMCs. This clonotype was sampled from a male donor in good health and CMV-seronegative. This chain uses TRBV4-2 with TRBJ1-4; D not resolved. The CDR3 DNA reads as TGTGCCAGCAGCCAAGATTACATGACTAATGAAAAACTGTTTTTT. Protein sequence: CASSQDYMTNEKLFF.